This TCR beta chain was identified in a study of blood T cell repertoires in COVID-19. With 7 bases removed from V and 7 bases from J, the gap between germline ends came to 14 bases. Per the germline V gene, CDR1 is SNHLY and CDR2 is FYNNEI. The CDR3 consists of 13 residues. The repertoire was sequenced with immunoSEQ multiplex PCR; TCRdb's copy has only in-frame clones and lacks some. The data show about 270,000 clones, 86% seen once. This TCR was sampled from a man aged 35-49 years who had recovered from COVID-19. The rearrangement uses TRBV2 and TRBJ2-4; TRBD1 is a possible D gene (6 bases). Sequenced input: peripheral blood. CDR3: CASIPRGVNIQYF. DNA for the CDR3: TGTGCCAGCATCCCCAGGGGTGTCAACATTCAGTACTTC. The full variable domain, its missing parts supplied by reference TRBV2 and TRBJ2-4, is EPEVTQTPSHQVTQMGQEVILRCVPISNHLYFYWYRQILGQKVEFLVSFYNNEISEKSEIFDDQFSVERPDGSNFTLKIRSTKLEDSAMYFCASIPRGVNIQYFGAGTRLSVL.